These T cell receptor beta chains were read from a single sample in a study of response to subunit inactivated influenza vaccine. TCRdb re-called the RT-PCR reads through MiXCR, storing one row per CDR3 protein. Altogether just under 550,000 distinct CDR3 sequences are present, approximately 22% being singletons, with the ten largest covering approximately 3%. The sample also formed part of further work on T cells expressing NK-cell markers.

The material was CD4+ T cells sorted from PBMCs, obtained 12 days after vaccination. These TCRs come from a man in his fifties who received an inactivated influenza vaccine. Both conserved end residues are part of each CDR3. D genes are given only for firm matches. Expanded clones are given a class, and other clones once, few, many or no size at all.

>.|TRBJ2-3|TRBV11-2|.
TGTGCCAGCAGCTCAAAGATGCTCGGGATCACAGATACGCAGTATTTT
CASSSKMLGITDTQYF
>few|TRBJ2-3|TRBV4-1|TRBD1
TGCGCCAGCAGCCAAGACGGGACAGGGGAGCTTTGGGATACGCAGTATTTT
CASSQDGTGELWDTQYF
>.|TRBJ2-2|TRBV5-5|.
TGTGCCAGCAGCTTAAACGTCGGGGAGCTGTTTTTT
CASSLNVGELFF
>few|TRBJ2-2|TRBV5-1|TRBD1
TGCGCCAGCAGCTTGCGGGACAGCGACACCGGGGAGCTGTTTTTT
CASSLRDSDTGELFF
>many|TRBJ2-4|TRBV20-1|.
TGCAGTGCTAGAGGAGTTGCCATTCAGTACTTC
CSARGVAIQYF
>many|TRBJ2-7|TRBV12-3/TRBV12-4|.
TGTGCCAGCAGCCCCGCCCAGCAAGCCGGAGAGCAGTACTTC
CASSPAQQAGEQYF
>many|TRBJ2-3|TRBV10-3|.
TGTGCCACTGGAGGGGGGGATACGCAGTATTTT
CATGGGDTQYF
>few|TRBJ2-1|TRBV14|.
TGTGCCAGCAGCCCCCCCGGGACACTTTACAATGAGCAGTTCTTC
CASSPPGTLYNEQFF
>.|TRBJ2-3|TRBV12-3/TRBV12-4|.
TGTGCCAGCAGTTTCGGACCCCGTGTAGATACGCAGTATTTT
CASSFGPRVDTQYF
>few|TRBJ2-2|TRBV12-3/TRBV12-4|.
TGTGCCAGCAGTCATAGACCCACCGGGGAGCTGTTTTTT
CASSHRPTGELFF
>few|TRBJ2-5|TRBV20-1|TRBD1
TGCAGTGCTAGAGGAGACAGGGTTCAAGAGACCCAGTACTTC
CSARGDRVQETQYF
>few|TRBJ2-3|TRBV7-9|.
TGTGCCAGCCGGGGTTCACTCACAGATACGCAGTATTTT
CASRGSLTDTQYF
>few|TRBJ2-6|TRBV11-1|TRBD1
TGTGCCAGCAGCTTCTACGGGACAGGGAGCTCTGGGGCCAACGTCCTGACTTTC
CASSFYGTGSSGANVLTF